The clone carrying this TCR beta chain came up once. The sample comes from a study of shared T cell receptors in the human thymus. The table came from immunoSEQ multiplex PCR; TCRdb's copy has only in-frame clones and leaves some out. The repertoire holds over 350,000 clones, with over 90% as singletons. J gave up 4 bases and V 3 bases, and 1 base lay outside the gene matches. This CDR3 is 14 amino acids long. Per the germline V gene, CDR1 is SGHTA and CDR2 is FQGTGA. The chain uses TRBV7-3 and TRBJ2-3; TRBD2 matches at 10 bases. The sequenced material came from thymocytes. The receptor was isolated from a human donor. The CDR3 sequence is CASSFLAGADTQYF. The CDR3 region has the DNA TGTGCCAGCAGCTTCCTAGCGGGAGCAGATACGCAGTATTTT.